Listed here are 27 T cell receptor beta chains from one sample, sequenced in a study of patients and donors after allogeneic stem cell transplantation. TCRdb reanalysed the RT-PCR reads using MiXCR and keeps one entry per CDR3 protein. The table shows 85,000 to 90,000 distinct CDR3 sequences, with roughly 43% occurring only once. The specimen sequenced was blood, either unsorted or a sorted T cell fraction (not recorded which). All receptors derive from a human donor who was either an allogeneic HSCT recipient or a stem cell or donor lymphocyte infusion donor (not recorded which). It is not recorded whose cells these are; they may come from a transplant donor.

This clonotype came up a few times. V is TRBV12-3 or TRBV12-4 and J is TRBJ1-1; D is ambiguous. The length of the CDR3 is 14 residues. The V end lost 3 bases, the J end lost 7 bases, and 15 bases lay between the germline ends. CDR3 protein: CASSFEGVRNEAFF. CDR3 DNA sequence: TGTGCCAGCAGTTTCGAGGGTGTCAGGAATGAAGCTTTCTTT.

The genes are TRBV4-3 and TRBJ1-2, with D possibly TRBD1 on 5 matching bases. The CDR3 consists of 14 residues. CDR1 and CDR2 from the germline V gene are LGHNA and YSLEER. V was clipped by 0 bases and J by 4 bases, with 9 bases between them. CDR3 coding DNA: TGCGCCAGCAGCCAAGAATCAGGGTCCTATGGCTACACCTTC. Translated, it gives CASSQESGSYGYTF.

The chain has TRBV10-2 and TRBJ1-1; D gene uncertain. Trimming stripped 8 bases from V and 7 bases from J, with 14 bases between. Per germline, CDR1 WSHSY and CDR2 SAAADI. CDR3 length equals 12 residues. The CDR3 loop is CASSIPVGEAFF. Written as DNA, the CDR3 is TGCGCCAGCTCGATCCCAGTCGGTGAAGCTTTCTTT.

J is TRBJ1-2 and V is TRBV7-9; D not certain. The germline V gene encodes CDR1 SEHNR and CDR2 FQNEAQ (reference sequence). The CDR3 extends over 11 amino acids. Trimming shortened V by 7 bases and J by 6 bases, and 9 bases separated the two germline ends. This chain's CDR3 is CASTAVDGYTF. DNA for the CDR3: TGTGCCAGCACCGCGGTAGATGGCTACACCTTC.

The V gene is TRBV15, the J gene TRBJ2-4, with D hard to call. The CDR3 totals 14 residues. V was clipped by 0 bases and J by 0 bases, with 3 bases between them. Germline CDR1 LNHNV, CDR2 YYDKDF (reference sequence). CDR3 in amino acids: CATSREGAKNIQYF. CDR3 in DNA: TGTGCCACCAGCAGAGAAGGAGCCAAAAACATTCAGTACTTC.

J is TRBJ1-5 and V is TRBV7-9, with D possibly being TRBD1 (5 bases). The CDR3 is 15 residues long. The germline V gene encodes CDR1 SEHNR and CDR2 FQNEAQ (reference sequence). Trimming left V 3 bases short and J 2 bases short, with 11 bases between. Written as DNA, the CDR3 is TGTGCCAGCAGCTTTGCGGGGCCCCGCAATCAGCCCCAGCATTTT. Translation: CASSFAGPRNQPQHF.

The V gene is TRBV7-6, the J gene TRBJ2-3; unclear D gene. This CDR3 has 15 amino acids. With 0 bases removed from V and 2 bases from J, the gap between germline ends came to 9 bases. The germline gives CDR1 SGHVS, CDR2 FNYEAQ. The CDR3, as DNA: TGTGCCAGCAGCTTAGCTGTGGGCCTCACAGATACGCAGTATTTT. Its translation: CASSLAVGLTDTQYF.

This clonotype was detected only once. The CDR3 protein is CASSTSFQGRTEAFF. The CDR3 DNA sequence: TGTGCCAGCAGCACCTCTTTTCAAGGGCGGACTGAAGCTTTCTTT. The chain couples TRBV21-1 to TRBJ1-1; the table's TRBD1 call for D was not verified on the DNA. TRBV21-1 represents a pseudogene. This CDR3 has 15 amino acids.

This clonotype was seen only once. The chain is built from TRBV12-3 or TRBV12-4 and TRBJ1-2, with D unresolved. Trimming took 1 base from V and 8 from J, leaving 14 bases between them. The length of the CDR3 is 14 residues. The CDR3 region is CASSLGGPRLGYTF. Here the CDR3 DNA reads TGTGCCAGCAGTTTAGGAGGGCCACGGCTAGGCTACACCTTC.

This rearrangement joins TRBV6-2 or TRBV6-3 to TRBJ2-3, with D hard to call. The CDR3 loop spans 15 amino acids. Trimming removed 0 bases at V and 4 bases at J, with 11 bases between. Germline V gene lookup returns CDR1 MNHEY and CDR2 SVGEGT. The CDR3 DNA follows: TGTGCCAGCAGTTACTCCCTAGGCTCGCCAGATACGCAGTATTTT. Amino acid sequence: CASSYSLGSPDTQYF.

Worth noting for this clonotype: Germline is not matched at one junction end, which may reflect a read error. The chain employs TRBV29-1 and TRBJ1-1; no clear D gene. This CDR3 is built from 14 residues. Germline-derived CDR1 and CDR2 are SQVTM and ANQGSEA. CDR3 in amino acids: CSVVEDDRNTEAFF. CDR3 bases: TGCAGCGTTGTGGAGGACGACCGCAACACTGAAGCCTTCTTT.

This clonotype has just one count. The chain combines TRBV2 with TRBJ1-2, with D possibly matching TRBD1 (6 bases). CDR3 size: 15 residues. Germline V gives CDR1 SNHLY, CDR2 FYNNEI. Trimming left V 7 bases short and J 3 bases short, with 18 bases between. The CDR3 spells CASTTSPGADYGYTF. CDR3 in DNA: TGTGCCAGCACCACGTCCCCGGGGGCGGACTATGGCTACACCTTC.

Remarks on this clonotype: One end of the junction is discordant with germline, which a read error may explain. V and J are TRBV4-3 and TRBJ1-5, with unresolved D. CDR1 and CDR2 from the germline V gene are LGHNA and YSLEER. CDR3 length equals 20 residues. The CDR3 DNA follows: TGCGCCAGCAGCCAAGAATTTAGCTCCCGGAGATCGTATAGCATTCAGCCCCAGCATTTT. Its translation: CASSQEFSSRRSYSIQPQHF.

The chain couples TRBV29-1 to TRBJ1-4; D uncertain. This CDR3 is 14 amino acids long. V dropped 7 bases and J dropped 8 bases, with 20 bases sitting between them. From germline, CDR1 is SQVTM and CDR2 ANQGSEA. DNA for the CDR3: TGCAGCGCACGAACCGACACCCCGGAGGAAAAACTGTTTTTT. Protein product: CSARTDTPEEKLFF. Combining the CDR3 with reference TRBV29-1 and TRBJ1-4 gives the whole variable domain SAVISQKPSRDICQRGTSLTIQCQVDSQVTMMFWYRQQPGQSLTLIATANQGSEATYESGFVIDKFPISRPNLTFSTLTVSNMSPEDSSIYLCSARTDTPEEKLFFGSGTQLSVL.

This clonotype was observed a few times. The chain links TRBV15 to TRBJ1-5; 8 bases are a match to TRBD1. This CDR3 contains 17 residues. The trim removed 1 base at V and 1 base at J, leaving 6 bases unmatched. Looked up from germline, CDR1 is LNHNV and CDR2 is YYDKDF (reference sequence). This CDR3 reads CATSRATGGWSNQPQHF. The CDR3, as DNA: TGTGCCACCAGCAGAGCCACAGGGGGATGGAGCAATCAGCCCCAGCATTTT.

The rearrangement joins TRBV11-3 to TRBJ2-1, with 9 nucleotides matching TRBD2. The CDR3 contains 15 residues. Germline CDR1 is SGHNT and CDR2 is YENEEA. Trimming cost V 5 bases and J 0 bases; bases outside gene matches: 2. CDR3 sequence reads: CASSRGLASYNEQFF. The CDR3, as DNA: TGTGCCAGCAGCAGGGGACTAGCCTCCTACAATGAGCAGTTCTTC.

The V gene is TRBV10-3, the J gene TRBJ1-2; no reliable D call. The germline gives CDR1 ENHRY, CDR2 SYGVKD. The V end lost 11 bases, the J end lost 8 bases, and 18 bases lay between the germline ends. This CDR3 is built from 12 residues. CDR3 loop: CAAEGREGGYTF. The CDR3 DNA reads TGTGCCGCAGAAGGGCGGGAGGGCGGCTACACCTTC.

The chain employs TRBV15 and TRBJ1-3; D ambiguous. Germline V gives CDR1 LNHNV, CDR2 YYDKDF (reference sequence). This CDR3 region has 13 residues. The V end was cut by 3 bases, the J end by 2 bases, with 5 bases between. For the CDR3, the DNA is TGTGCCACCAGCAGGCCCGCTGGAAACACCATATATTTT. Its protein is CATSRPAGNTIYF.

The chain recombines TRBV7-9 with TRBJ1-2, with 9 bases identical to TRBD1. Germline V gives CDR1 SEHNR, CDR2 FQNEAQ (reference sequence). CDR3 length: 17 residues. V lost 5 bases to trimming and J lost 4 bases; unmatched junction nucleotides: 14. The CDR3 here is CASSPRADRGSVYGYTF. The CDR3 DNA is TGTGCCAGCAGCCCCCGGGCGGACAGGGGTTCAGTCTATGGCTACACCTTC.

This sequence joins TRBV20-1 and TRBJ1-2, with 7 bases fitting TRBD1. Germline V gives CDR1 DFQATT, CDR2 SNEGSKA (reference sequence). V dropped 3 bases and J dropped 1; count of bases not matched to a gene: 5. The CDR3 contains 14 residues. CDR3 bases: TGCAGTGCTAGCCGGGACAGTTATAACTATGGCTACACCTTC. Translated, it gives CSASRDSYNYGYTF.

This clonotype was found a few times. The V and J genes are TRBV7-9 and TRBJ1-6; D call uncertain. Germline values: CDR1 SEHNR, CDR2 FQNEAQ (reference sequence). Between the trimmed V and J ends, which lost 0 bases and 5 bases, there was a span of 11 bases. This CDR3 comprises 16 residues. CDR3 DNA: TGTGCCAGCAGCTTAGCGCCCGGGATGCATAATTCACCCCTCCACTTT. Translation: CASSLAPGMHNSPLHF.

This clonotype was seen more than once but under ten times. The rearrangement links TRBV6-5 to TRBJ1-2; the match to TRBD1 covers 8 bases. Trimming removed 6 bases from V and 4 bases from J; junction bases left unmatched: 7. Per the germline V gene, CDR1 is MNHEY and CDR2 is SVGAGI. CDR3 size: 14 residues. Here the CDR3 reads CASSTGTGPYGYTF. The CDR3 region has the DNA TGTGCCAGCAGCACCGGGACAGGCCCCTATGGCTACACCTTC.

This clonotype was recorded only once. The genes are TRBV28 and TRBJ2-7; 9 nucleotides agree with TRBD2. With V trimmed by 2 bases and J by 2 bases, 10 bases remained unmatched. In germline, CDR1 is MDHEN, CDR2 SYDVKM. The CDR3 covers 17 residues. CDR3 sequence: CASSLLIKREAPYEQYF. CDR3 coding DNA: TGTGCCAGCAGTTTACTAATCAAGCGGGAGGCTCCCTACGAGCAGTACTTC.

This clonotype was counted a single time. The rearrangement uses TRBV20-1 and TRBJ1-1; D unclear. CDR3 length: 15 amino acids. The germline V and J ends were trimmed by 4 bases and 1 base, with 16 bases remaining between them. Germline CDR1 is DFQATT and CDR2 is SNEGSKA (reference sequence). CDR3 nucleotide sequence: TGCAGTGCTACGGGGATACCCAACGGGAACACTGAAGCTTTCTTT. The encoded protein is CSATGIPNGNTEAFF.

The chain joins TRBV6-5 to TRBJ2-7; D not resolved. This CDR3 is built from 15 residues. CDR1 and CDR2 from the germline V gene are MNHEY and SVGAGI. V was trimmed by 6 bases and J by 2 bases, leaving 17 bases between them. The CDR3 coding sequence is TGTGCCAGCAGCAGCCTTACATACGAGACCTACGAGCAGTACTTC. Translated: CASSSLTYETYEQYF.

This clonotype was recorded a few times. The chain recombines TRBV28 with TRBJ1-5; D not resolved. The ends were cut back, 4 bases at V and 0 bases at J, with 7 bases in the middle. The CDR3 has 14 residues. Looked up from germline, CDR1 is MDHEN and CDR2 is SYDVKM. For the CDR3, the DNA is TGTGCCAGCAGTTCGGCGTATAGCAATCAGCCCCAGCATTTT. It translates to CASSSAYSNQPQHF.

The genes are TRBV27 and TRBJ1-1; D may be TRBD1 (5 bases). The V gene's germline CDR1 is MNHEY and CDR2 SMNVEV (reference sequence). V lost 0 bases to trimming and J lost 6 bases, with 8 bases between them. This CDR3 has 13 residues. The CDR3 nucleotides are TGTGCCAGCAGTTTATCGCAGGGCCCTGAAGCTTTCTTT. It encodes CASSLSQGPEAFF.